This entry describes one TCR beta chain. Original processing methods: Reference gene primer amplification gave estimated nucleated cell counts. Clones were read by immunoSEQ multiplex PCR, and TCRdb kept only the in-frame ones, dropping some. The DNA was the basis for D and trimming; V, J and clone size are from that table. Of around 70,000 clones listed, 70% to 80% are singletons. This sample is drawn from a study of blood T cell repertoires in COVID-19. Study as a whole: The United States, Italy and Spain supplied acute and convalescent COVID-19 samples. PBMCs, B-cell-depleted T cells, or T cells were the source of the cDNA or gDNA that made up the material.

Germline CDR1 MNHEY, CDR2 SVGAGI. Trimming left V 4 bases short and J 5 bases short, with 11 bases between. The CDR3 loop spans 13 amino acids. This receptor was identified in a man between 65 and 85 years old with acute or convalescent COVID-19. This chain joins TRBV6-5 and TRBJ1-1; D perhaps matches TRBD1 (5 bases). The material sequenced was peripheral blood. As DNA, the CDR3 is TGTGCCAGCAGTTTCCGGGGGGGGACTGAAGCTTTCTTT. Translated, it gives CASSFRGGTEAFF.